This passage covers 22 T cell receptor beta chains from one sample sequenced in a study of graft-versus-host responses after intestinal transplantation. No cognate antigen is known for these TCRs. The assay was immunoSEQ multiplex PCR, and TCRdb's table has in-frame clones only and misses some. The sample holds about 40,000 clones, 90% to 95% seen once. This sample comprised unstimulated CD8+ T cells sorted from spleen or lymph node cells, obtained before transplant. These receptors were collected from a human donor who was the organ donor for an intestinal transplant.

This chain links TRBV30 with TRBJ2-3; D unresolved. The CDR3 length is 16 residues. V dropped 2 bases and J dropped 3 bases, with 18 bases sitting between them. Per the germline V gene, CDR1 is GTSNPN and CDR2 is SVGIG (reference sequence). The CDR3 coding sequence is TGTGCCTGGAGTTCCGACCCTGTGGGTAGGACAGATACGCAGTATTTT. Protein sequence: CAWSSDPVGRTDTQYF.

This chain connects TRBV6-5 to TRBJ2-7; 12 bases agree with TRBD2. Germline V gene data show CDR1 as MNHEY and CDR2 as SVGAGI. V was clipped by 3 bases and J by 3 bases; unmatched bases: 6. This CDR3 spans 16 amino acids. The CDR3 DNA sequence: TGTGCCAGCAGTTATACTAGCGGGGGGTACTTCTACGAGCAGTACTTC. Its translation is CASSYTSGGYFYEQYF.

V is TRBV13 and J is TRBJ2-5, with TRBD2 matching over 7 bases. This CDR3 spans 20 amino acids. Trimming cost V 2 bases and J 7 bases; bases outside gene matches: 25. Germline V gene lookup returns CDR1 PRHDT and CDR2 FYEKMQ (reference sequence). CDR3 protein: CASSLYGGRGGGSTGGTQYF. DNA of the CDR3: TGTGCCAGCAGCTTATATGGTGGTCGCGGCGGAGGCTCGACGGGGGGGACCCAGTACTTC.

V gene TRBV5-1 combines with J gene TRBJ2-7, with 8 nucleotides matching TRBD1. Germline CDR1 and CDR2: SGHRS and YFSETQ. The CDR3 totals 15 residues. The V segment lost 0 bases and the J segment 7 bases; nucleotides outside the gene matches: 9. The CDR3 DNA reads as TGCGCCAGCAGCTTGGGGGGGACAGGCTATTATGAGCAGTACTTC. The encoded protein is CASSLGGTGYYEQYF. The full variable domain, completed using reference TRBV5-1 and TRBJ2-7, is KAGVTQTPRYLIKTRGQQVTLSCSPISGHRSVSWYQQTPGQGLQFLFEYFSETQRNKGNFPGRFSGRQFSNSRSEMNVSTLELGDSALYLCASSLGGTGYYEQYFGPGTRLTVT.

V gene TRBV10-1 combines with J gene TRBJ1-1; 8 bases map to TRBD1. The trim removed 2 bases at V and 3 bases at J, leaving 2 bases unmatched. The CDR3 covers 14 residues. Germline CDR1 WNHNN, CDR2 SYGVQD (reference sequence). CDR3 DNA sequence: TGCGCCAGCAGTGAGGTGACAGGGGACACTGAAGCTTTCTTT. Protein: CASSEVTGDTEAFF.

CDR3 residues: CASSLRYSYNEQFF. The CDR3 DNA reads TGTGCCAGCAGTTTGCGGTACTCCTACAATGAGCAGTTCTTC. The chain uses TRBV7-9 and TRBJ2-1; D not resolved. V shed 6 bases and J shed 0 bases, with 9 bases lying between them. This CDR3 has 14 residues. Looked up from germline, CDR1 is SEHNR and CDR2 is FQNEAQ (reference sequence).

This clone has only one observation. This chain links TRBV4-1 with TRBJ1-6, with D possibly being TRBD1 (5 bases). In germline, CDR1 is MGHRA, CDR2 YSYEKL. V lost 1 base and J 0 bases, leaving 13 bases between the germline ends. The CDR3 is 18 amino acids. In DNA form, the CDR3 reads TGCGCCAGCAGCCAAGTCCCAGGGCCAAGCTCCTATAATTCACCCCTCCACTTT. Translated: CASSQVPGPSSYNSPLHF.

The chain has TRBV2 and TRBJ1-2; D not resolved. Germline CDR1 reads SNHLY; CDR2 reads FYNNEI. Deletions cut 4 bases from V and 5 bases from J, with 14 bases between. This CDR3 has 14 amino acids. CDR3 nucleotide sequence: TGTGCCAGCAGTGGGGAGGACGGGAGTTATGGCTACACCTTC. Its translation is CASSGEDGSYGYTF.

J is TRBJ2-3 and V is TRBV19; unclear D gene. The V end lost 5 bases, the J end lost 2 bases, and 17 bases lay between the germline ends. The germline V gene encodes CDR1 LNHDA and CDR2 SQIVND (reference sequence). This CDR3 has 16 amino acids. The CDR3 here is CASSATTNPITDTQYF. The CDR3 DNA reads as TGTGCCAGTAGTGCTACGACAAACCCGATCACAGATACGCAGTATTTT. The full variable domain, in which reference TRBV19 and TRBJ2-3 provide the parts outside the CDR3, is DGGITQSPKYLFRKEGQNVTLSCEQNLNHDAMYWYRQDPGQGLRLIYYSQIVNDFQKGDIAEGYSVSREKKESFPLTVTSAQKNPTAFYLCASSATTNPITDTQYFGPGTRLTVL.

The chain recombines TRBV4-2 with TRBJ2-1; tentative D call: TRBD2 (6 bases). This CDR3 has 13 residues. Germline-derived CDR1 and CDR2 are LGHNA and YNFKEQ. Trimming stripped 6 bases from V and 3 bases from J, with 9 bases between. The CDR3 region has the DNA TGTGCCAGCAGGGACTACCTCTACAATGAGCAGTTCTTC. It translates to CASRDYLYNEQFF.

DNA for the CDR3: TGTGCCAGCAGCTTACTCGGTGGGAACACTGAAGCTTTCTTT. It translates to CASSLLGGNTEAFF. This sequence joins TRBV5-6 and TRBJ1-1; D gene ambiguous. Germline V gene lookup returns CDR1 SGHDT and CDR2 YYEEEE. The CDR3 has 14 residues. V was clipped by 2 bases and J by 1 base, with 9 bases between them.

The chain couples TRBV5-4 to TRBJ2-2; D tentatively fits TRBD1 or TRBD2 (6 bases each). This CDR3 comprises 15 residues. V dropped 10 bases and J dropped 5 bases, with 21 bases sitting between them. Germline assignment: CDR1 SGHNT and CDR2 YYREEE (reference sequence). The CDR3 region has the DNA TGTGCCGCCGGTGGGTGGGGGGCGGGGACCGGGGAGCTGTTTTTT. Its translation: CAAGGWGAGTGELFF.

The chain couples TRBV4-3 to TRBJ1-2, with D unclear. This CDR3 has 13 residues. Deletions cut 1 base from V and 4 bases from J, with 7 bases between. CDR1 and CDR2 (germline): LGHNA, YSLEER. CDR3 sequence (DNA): TGCGCCAGCAGCCAAGTTGATGGCTATGGCTACACCTTC. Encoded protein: CASSQVDGYGYTF.

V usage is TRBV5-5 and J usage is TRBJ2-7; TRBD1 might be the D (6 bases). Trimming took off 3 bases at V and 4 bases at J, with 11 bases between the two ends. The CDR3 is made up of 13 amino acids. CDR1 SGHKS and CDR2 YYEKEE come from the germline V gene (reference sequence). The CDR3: CASSWGHRYEQYF. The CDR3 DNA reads TGTGCCAGCAGCTGGGGACATAGGTACGAGCAGTACTTC.

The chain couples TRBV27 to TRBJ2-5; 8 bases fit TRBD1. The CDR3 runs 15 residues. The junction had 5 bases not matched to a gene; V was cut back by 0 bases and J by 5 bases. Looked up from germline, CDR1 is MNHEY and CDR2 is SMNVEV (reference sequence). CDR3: CASSLSGQGFETQYF. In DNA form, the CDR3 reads TGTGCCAGCAGTTTATCCGGACAGGGTTTCGAGACCCAGTACTTC.

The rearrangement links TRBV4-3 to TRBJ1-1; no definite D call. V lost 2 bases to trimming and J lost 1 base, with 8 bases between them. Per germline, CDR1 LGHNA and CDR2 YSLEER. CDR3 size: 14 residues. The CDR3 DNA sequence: TGCGCCAGCAGCCAATGGACTGGGAACACTGAAGCTTTCTTT. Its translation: CASSQWTGNTEAFF.

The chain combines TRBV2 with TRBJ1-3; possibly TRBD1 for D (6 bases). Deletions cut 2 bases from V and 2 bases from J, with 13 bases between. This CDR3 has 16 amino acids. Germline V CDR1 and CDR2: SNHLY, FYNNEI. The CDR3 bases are TGTGCCAGCAGTGAATCAGCGGGGGCTCCTGGAAACACCATATATTTT. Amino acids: CASSESAGAPGNTIYF.

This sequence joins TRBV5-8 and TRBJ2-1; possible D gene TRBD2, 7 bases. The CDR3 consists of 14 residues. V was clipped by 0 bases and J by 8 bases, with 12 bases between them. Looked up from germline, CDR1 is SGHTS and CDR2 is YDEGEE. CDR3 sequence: CASSLVAGAHEQFF. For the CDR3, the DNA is TGTGCCAGCAGCTTGGTTGCGGGGGCTCATGAGCAGTTCTTC. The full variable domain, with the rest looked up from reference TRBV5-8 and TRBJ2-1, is EAGVTQSPTHLIKTRGQQATLRCSPISGHTSVYWYQQALGLGLQFLLWYDEGEERNRGNFPPRFSGRQFPNYSSELNVNALELEDSALYLCASSLVAGAHEQFFGPGTRLTVL.

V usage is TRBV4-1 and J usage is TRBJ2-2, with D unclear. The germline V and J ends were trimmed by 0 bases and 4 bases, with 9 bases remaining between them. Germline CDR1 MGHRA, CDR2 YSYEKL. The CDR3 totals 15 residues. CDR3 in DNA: TGCGCCAGCAGCCAAGAAGGGTGGGGCACCGGGGAGCTGTTTTTT. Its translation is CASSQEGWGTGELFF.

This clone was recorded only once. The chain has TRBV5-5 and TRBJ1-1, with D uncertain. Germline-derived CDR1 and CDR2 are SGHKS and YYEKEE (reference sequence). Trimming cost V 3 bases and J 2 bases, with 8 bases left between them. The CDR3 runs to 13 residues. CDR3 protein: CASSYYSNTEAFF. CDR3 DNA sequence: TGTGCCAGCAGCTATTACAGCAACACTGAAGCTTTCTTT. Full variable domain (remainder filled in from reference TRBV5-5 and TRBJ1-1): DAGVTQSPTHLIKTRGQQVTLRCSPISGHKSVSWYQQVLGQGPQFIFQYYEKEERGRGNFPDRFSARQFPNYSSELNVNALLLGDSALYLCASSYYSNTEAFFGQGTRLTVV.

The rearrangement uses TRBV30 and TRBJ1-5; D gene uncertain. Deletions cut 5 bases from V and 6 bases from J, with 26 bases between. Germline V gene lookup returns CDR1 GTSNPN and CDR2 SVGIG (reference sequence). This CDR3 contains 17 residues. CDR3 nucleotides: TGTGCCTGGCCCGCTTCGGCTGTAGTCAGGTTCTGTCAGCCCCAGCATTTT. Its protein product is CAWPASAVVRFCQPQHF.

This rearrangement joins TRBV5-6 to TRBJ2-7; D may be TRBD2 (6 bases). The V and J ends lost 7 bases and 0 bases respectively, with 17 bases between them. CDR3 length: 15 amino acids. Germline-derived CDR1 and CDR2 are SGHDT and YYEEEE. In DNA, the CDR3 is TGTGCCAGCTTGACTGGGGGGTCAAGCTCCTACGAGCAGTACTTC. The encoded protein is CASLTGGSSSYEQYF.